This record concerns one T cell receptor beta chain sequence. TCRdb ran MiXCR on the RT-PCR reads and lists one entry per CDR3 protein. The sample has about a million distinct CDR3 sequences; roughly 18% are singletons. This record belongs to a study of patients and donors after allogeneic stem cell transplantation. Germline V gene lookup returns CDR1 MGHDK and CDR2 SYGVNS. Trimming took 4 bases from V and 2 from J; bases not matched to a gene: 1. The CDR3 is 14 residues long. The chain has TRBV25-1 and TRBJ1-1; 10 nucleotides match TRBD1. The sequenced sample consisted of blood, either unsorted or a sorted T cell fraction (not recorded which). The source of this sequence is a human donor who was either an allogeneic HSCT recipient or a stem cell or donor lymphocyte infusion donor (not recorded which). It is not recorded whose cells these are; they may come from a transplant donor. Written as DNA, the CDR3 is TGTGCCAGCAGTGGGGACAGGGGAAACACTGAAGCTTTCTTT. Protein product: CASSGDRGNTEAFF.